The 16 T cell receptor beta chains listed next were all sequenced from one sample in a study of T cells after yellow fever vaccination. TCRdb processed the 5' RACE reads anew with MiXCR; each CDR3 protein has one entry. The table lists tens of thousands of distinct CDR3 sequences, under 8% of them singletons. Sequenced material: CD8+ T cells sorted from PBMCs, taken roughly seven weeks after the first yellow fever vaccination. All receptors come from a man aged 18 to 29 who received the YFV17D yellow fever vaccine.

This clonotype occurred many times. This rearrangement joins TRBV29-1 to TRBJ2-1; 9 nucleotides match TRBD1. Germline V gene sequence: CDR1 SQVTM, CDR2 ANQGSEA. After removal of 8 bases from V and 5 bases from J, the junction contained 4 bases not matched to a gene. The CDR3 has 12 amino acids. As DNA, the CDR3 is TGCAGCTTGGGGACAGGGAACAATGAGCAGTTCTTC. This codes for CSLGTGNNEQFF.

Concerning this clonotype itself: Since a much larger clone is just one base distant, this may be a read error. For the CDR3, the DNA is TGCGCCAGCAGGTTGCGGCACTCCAAGACCGGGGAGCTGTTTTTT. This gives the protein CASRLRHSKTGELFF. J is TRBJ2-2 and V is TRBV5-1; D call uncertain. Germline V gene lookup returns CDR1 SGHRS and CDR2 YFSETQ. The ends were cut back, 5 bases at V and 5 bases at J, with 16 bases in the middle. The CDR3 spans 15 residues.

This clonotype was seen a handful of times. The chain combines TRBV7-8 with TRBJ2-1, with TRBD2 as a possible D gene (6 bases). This CDR3 spans 15 amino acids. CDR1 is SGHVS, CDR2 FQNEAQ, per germline. V dropped 1 base and J dropped 8 bases, with 15 bases sitting between them. CDR3 residues: CASSLGAGIQDEQFF. The CDR3 coding sequence is TGTGCCAGCAGCTTAGGTGCGGGGATTCAGGATGAGCAGTTCTTC.

The table lists this clonotype with a few counts. This chain connects TRBV29-1 to TRBJ2-5, with unresolved D. V dropped 8 bases and J dropped 1 base, with 14 bases sitting between them. The germline V gene has CDR1 SQVTM and CDR2 ANQGSEA. CDR3 size: 13 residues. CDR3 in amino acids: CSTQWAGQETQYF. CDR3 DNA sequence: TGCAGCACCCAATGGGCTGGCCAAGAGACCCAGTACTTC.

This clonotype was observed at least ten times. The rearrangement joins TRBV4-1 to TRBJ2-7; 7 bases agree with TRBD1. J gave up 3 bases and V 0 bases, and 2 bases lay outside the gene matches. The germline CDR1 and CDR2 sequences are MGHRA and YSYEKL. This CDR3 has 14 residues. For the CDR3, the DNA is TGCGCCAGCAGCCAAGAAGCAGGGGGCTACGAGCAGTACTTC. This sequence encodes CASSQEAGGYEQYF.

This clonotype was counted ten times or more. V is TRBV14 and J is TRBJ2-1; 12 bases are a match to TRBD2. There are 14 residues in the CDR3. The germline CDR1 and CDR2 sequences are SGHDN and FVKESK. The trim removed 3 bases at V and 10 bases at J, leaving 4 bases unmatched. Here the CDR3 DNA reads TGTGCCAGCAGCCACGTAGGACTAGCGGGAGAGCAGTTCTTC. Amino acids: CASSHVGLAGEQFF.

This clonotype was picked up many times. The chain combines TRBV9 with TRBJ2-3; the match to TRBD1 covers 8 bases. V lost 3 bases and J lost 0; bases outside the gene matches: 6. Looked up from germline, CDR1 is SGDLS and CDR2 is YYNGEE. The CDR3 consists of 16 residues. The CDR3, as DNA: TGTGCCAGCAGCGAGAGACAGGGGAGCAGCACAGATACGCAGTATTTT. Translating it yields CASSERQGSSTDTQYF. The whole variable domain, filled in from reference TRBV9 and TRBJ2-3, reads DSGVTQTPKHLITATGQRVTLRCSPRSGDLSVYWYQQSLDQGLQFLIQYYNGEERAKGNILERFSAQQFPDLHSELNLSSLELGDSALYFCASSERQGSSTDTQYFGPGTRLTVL.

This clonotype was picked up many times. J is TRBJ2-2 and V is TRBV12-3 or TRBV12-4, with 9 bases identical to TRBD2. Trimming at V came to 6 bases and at J to 7 bases, leaving 9 bases not matched to a gene. There are 15 residues in the CDR3. The CDR3 region is CASSTGTSWFGELFF. CDR3 coding DNA: TGTGCCAGCAGCACCGGGACTAGCTGGTTCGGGGAGCTGTTTTTT.

The chain carries TRBV4-3 and TRBJ2-2; D is unclear. This CDR3 contains 15 residues. The germline V gene has CDR1 LGHNA and CDR2 YSLEER. Trimming left V 1 base short and J 2 bases short, with 8 bases between. CDR3 coding DNA: TGCGCCAGCAGCCAAGTCGCCAGAAACACCGGGGAGCTGTTTTTT. It encodes CASSQVARNTGELFF.

V and J are TRBV4-2 and TRBJ2-1; maybe TRBD2 (6 bases). V was pared by 10 bases and J by 8 bases, with 21 bases between. Germline CDR1 LGHNA, CDR2 YNFKEQ. This CDR3 has 14 amino acids. CDR3 nucleotides: TGTGCCATGGGCCCCGGGGGACTCTGCTATGAGCAGTTCTTC. Translating gives CAMGPGGLCYEQFF.

The chain combines TRBV27 with TRBJ1-5; D is possibly TRBD1 (6 bases). V was clipped by 3 bases and J by 5 bases, with 11 bases between them. This CDR3 region has 14 residues. From germline, CDR1 is MNHEY and CDR2 SMNVEV (reference sequence). The CDR3 spells CASSFTGTDQPQHF. CDR3 coding DNA: TGTGCCAGCAGTTTTACAGGGACCGATCAGCCCCAGCATTTT.

This clonotype was found many times. The rearrangement joins TRBV6-2 or TRBV6-3 to TRBJ2-3; a possible D gene is TRBD2 (5 bases). The CDR3 is 15 amino acids. V lost 8 bases, J lost 1 base, and 16 bases lay in between. Germline loops: CDR1 MNHEY, CDR2 SVGEGT. The CDR3 DNA is TGTGCCAGCTTGGCCAGCCCGGAGGGCACAGATACGCAGTATTTT. It encodes CASLASPEGTDTQYF.

This clonotype was seen at least ten times. The V gene is TRBV7-9, the J gene TRBJ2-1; TRBD2 aligns across 8 bases. The V gene's germline CDR1 is SEHNR and CDR2 FQNEAQ (reference sequence). The V gene end was trimmed by 5 bases and the J gene end by 3 bases; junction bases not matched to a gene: 9. CDR3 length: 16 residues. The DNA of the CDR3 is TGTGCCAGCAGCAAAACTCGGGGGGGAGGCTACAATGAGCAGTTCTTC. It yields the protein CASSKTRGGGYNEQFF.

The table lists this clonotype with many counts. The chain has TRBV2 and TRBJ1-2, with D possibly being TRBD1 (5 bases). This CDR3 region has 17 residues. V lost 3 bases and J 4 bases, leaving 21 bases between the germline ends. Germline CDR1 reads SNHLY; CDR2 reads FYNNEI. The CDR3: CASSESRGWQTRYGYTF. CDR3 sequence (DNA): TGTGCCAGCAGTGAGTCTAGGGGATGGCAGACTCGCTATGGCTACACCTTC.

This clonotype turned up a few times. V is TRBV6-2 or TRBV6-3 and J is TRBJ1-1, with D possibly TRBD1 on 5 matching bases. Trimming shortened V by 6 bases and J by 6 bases, and 14 bases separated the two germline ends. This CDR3 has 13 amino acids. CDR1 MNHEY and CDR2 SVGEGT come from the germline V gene. CDR3 sequence reads: CASRPGGLAEAFF. For the CDR3, the DNA is TGTGCCAGCAGACCTGGGGGGTTGGCTGAAGCTTTCTTT.

This clonotype was detected only a few times. The genes are TRBV19 and TRBJ2-7, with D uncertain. Trimming took off 1 base at V and 2 bases at J, with 9 bases between the two ends. The CDR3 extends over 14 amino acids. Germline-derived CDR1 and CDR2 are LNHDA and SQIVND (reference sequence). The CDR3 loop reads CASSIVGAAYEQYF. The CDR3, as DNA: TGTGCCAGTAGTATAGTCGGCGCCGCCTACGAGCAGTACTTC.